Listed below are T cell receptor beta chains from one sample, sequenced in a study of response to subunit inactivated influenza vaccine. Via MiXCR, TCRdb re-called the RT-PCR reads, giving one row per CDR3 protein. The sample yields about half a million distinct CDR3 sequences, 6% to 9% seen once. The material was PBMCs from blood, obtained around 25 months after vaccination. The source is a man between 50 and 69 years old who received an inactivated influenza vaccine. CDR3s include the opening cysteine and the closing phenylalanine or tryptophan. The D gene is left open where the match is weak. Expanded clones are given a class, and other clones once, few, many or no size at all.

clone size: -; D gene: -; V gene: TRBV7-8; J gene: TRBJ2-2; CDR3 DNA: TGTGCCAGTTCAGTTTTAGGGAACACCGGGGAGCTGTTTTTT; CDR3 protein: CASSVLGNTGELFF
clone size: -; D gene: TRBD1; V gene: TRBV6-2/TRBV6-3; J gene: TRBJ1-5; CDR3 DNA: TGTGCCAGCAATCCGGGACAGGCAACAAATCAGCCCCAGCATTTT; CDR3 protein: CASNPGQATNQPQHF
clone size: -; D gene: TRBD1; V gene: TRBV28; J gene: TRBJ2-1; CDR3 DNA: TGTGCCAGCAGGCAACAGGGGGCGAATGAGCAGTTCTTC; CDR3 protein: CASRQQGANEQFF
clone size: few; D gene: -; V gene: TRBV29-1; J gene: TRBJ1-1; CDR3 DNA: TGCAGCGTTTTAAAACAGGTTGAAGCTTTCTTT; CDR3 protein: CSVLKQVEAFF
clone size: -; D gene: -; V gene: TRBV20-1; J gene: TRBJ2-5; CDR3 DNA: TGCAGTGCTAGAGGACTAGTTGGTTGGGAGACCCAGTACTTC; CDR3 protein: CSARGLVGWETQYF
clone size: few; D gene: -; V gene: TRBV5-1; J gene: TRBJ2-5; CDR3 DNA: TGCGCCAGCAGCTTGGGTGTCCGGGGTACAGAGACCCAGTACTTC; CDR3 protein: CASSLGVRGTETQYF
clone size: many; D gene: TRBD1; V gene: TRBV29-1; J gene: TRBJ1-4; CDR3 DNA: TGCAGCGTTGCGAGGGGGCTGGGTGAAAAACTGTTTTTT; CDR3 protein: CSVARGLGEKLFF
clone size: many; D gene: -; V gene: TRBV20-1; J gene: TRBJ1-1; CDR3 DNA: TGCAGTGCTAAGTCGACAGGATTGATTATGAACACTGAAGCTTTCTTT; CDR3 protein: CSAKSTGLIMNTEAFF
clone size: -; D gene: -; V gene: TRBV2; J gene: TRBJ2-1; CDR3 DNA: TGTGCCAGCAGTGTGGGGGACCGCCTGTACAATGAGCAGTTCTTC; CDR3 protein: CASSVGDRLYNEQFF
clone size: -; D gene: TRBD1; V gene: TRBV9; J gene: TRBJ2-1; CDR3 DNA: TGTGCCAGCAGCGAGCGACAGGGGCCTTTCAATGAGCAGTTCTTC; CDR3 protein: CASSERQGPFNEQFF
clone size: many; D gene: TRBD1; V gene: TRBV28; J gene: TRBJ2-2; CDR3 DNA: TGTGCCAGCAGTGAGGACAGGGGGATCGGGGAGCTGTTTTTT; CDR3 protein: CASSEDRGIGELFF